The clone carrying this T cell receptor beta chain has only one observation. These data originate in a study of cytomegalovirus exposure and HLA in healthy donors. The PCR used 60 Vbeta and 13 Jbeta primers. Assay used: immunoSEQ multiplex PCR; TCRdb lists only in-frame clones, some missing. The data contain 40,000 to 60,000 clones, over 60% of them singletons. CDR1 SEHNR and CDR2 FQNEAQ come from the germline V gene (reference sequence). The CDR3 contains 14 residues. V gave up 6 bases and J gave up 5 bases, with 16 bases separating them. The material sequenced was PBMCs. The source of this sequence is a woman in her fifties or sixties in good health and CMV-seronegative. The J gene is TRBJ1-1, the V gene TRBV7-9, with D perhaps matching TRBD1 (6 bases). In DNA, the CDR3 is TGTGCCAGCAGATCAACAGGGTCAGGGACTGAAGCTTTCTTT. This codes for CASRSTGSGTEAFF.